This T cell receptor (beta chain) comes out of a study of T-cell reconstitution after alpha-beta-depleted transplantation in children. Notes on the study in general: After transplant, at about two months, alpha-beta T cells were reportedly derived from several hundred expanded graft clones. The study traced high day-60 TCRbeta diversity in some patients to surviving recipient T cells and thymic progenitors. After one year, T-cell counts and TCRbeta diversity mostly came from new T cells.

CDR3 length equals 15 residues. Trimming cost V 3 bases and J 2 bases; bases outside gene matches: 8. The germline gives CDR1 DFQATT, CDR2 SNEGSKA (reference sequence). Unique molecular identifiers were built into the TCRbeta library. TCRdb ran MiXCR on the PCR reads and lists one entry per CDR3 protein. The sample carries more than 200,000 distinct CDR3 sequences, 20% to 30% recorded once. About this clonotype: Its cognate antigen is unknown.

Specimen: PBMCs, mostly from graft donor cells, collected 360 days after TCRalphabeta/CD19-depleted stem cell transplant. The chain combines TRBV20-1 with TRBJ2-3; TRBD2 matches at 7 bases. The sequence was collected from a female patient between 2 and 10 years old who had a stem cell transplant for congenital amegakaryocytic thrombocytopenia, so the T cells may come from the graft donor. The chain's CDR3 is CSARPWRETTDTQYF. The CDR3 bases are TGCAGTGCTAGGCCTTGGCGGGAGACCACAGATACGCAGTATTTT.